Shown below are 27 T cell receptor beta chains from a single sample sequenced in a study of blood T cell repertoires in COVID-19. The data were produced by immunoSEQ multiplex PCR, yet TCRdb's version contains in-frame clones alone and is incomplete. The sample lists 180,000 or so clones, about four fifths occurring once. Specimen: peripheral blood. These receptors all come from a woman aged 35 to 49 with COVID-19, enrolled during active disease.

Details on this clone: At the DNA level, this CDR3 is encoded by other sequences in the same sample as well. The rearrangement joins TRBV27 to TRBJ2-2; D gene unclear. In germline, CDR1 is MNHEY, CDR2 SMNVEV (reference sequence). The CDR3 length is 11 residues. V lost 6 bases and J lost 5, with 4 bases in between. The CDR3 nucleotides are TGTGCCAGCAGCCTTACCGGGGAGCTGTTTTTT. This translates into CASSLTGELFF.

The V and J genes are TRBV11-2 and TRBJ2-1; the D gene is possibly TRBD2 (5 bases). CDR3 length: 12 residues. V was trimmed by 5 bases and J by 8 bases, leaving 10 bases between them. The germline V gene has CDR1 SGHAT and CDR2 FQNNGV. CDR3: CASSVEGYEQFF. The CDR3, as DNA: TGTGCCAGCAGCGTTGAGGGTTATGAGCAGTTCTTC.

The chain recombines TRBV4-1 with TRBJ2-7; TRBD1 is a possible D gene (6 bases). In germline, CDR1 is MGHRA, CDR2 YSYEKL. CDR3 length: 15 residues. Trimming took 3 bases from V and 4 from J, leaving 16 bases between them. The CDR3, as DNA: TGCGCCAGCAGCCACACAGGGATTCTATCGTACGAGCAGTACGTC. Its protein is CASSHTGILSYEQYV.

This chain uses TRBV15 with TRBJ1-4; perhaps TRBD1 as D (5 bases). Per germline, CDR1 LNHNV and CDR2 YYDKDF (reference sequence). The CDR3 has 16 amino acids. The V gene lost 1 base and the J gene lost 0 bases, with 9 bases spanning the gap. CDR3 in amino acids: CATSRAGGATNEKLFF. The CDR3 DNA reads as TGTGCCACCAGCAGAGCGGGGGGGGCAACTAATGAAAAACTGTTTTTT.

The CDR3 region is CASRLRELGTTGELFF. In DNA, the CDR3 is TGTGCCAGCAGATTACGGGAGCTTGGGACCACCGGGGAGCTGTTTTTT. The chain is built from TRBV13 and TRBJ2-2, with D possibly being TRBD2 (6 bases). The CDR3 extends over 16 amino acids. Deletions cut 6 bases from V and 4 bases from J, with 18 bases between. Germline loops: CDR1 PRHDT, CDR2 FYEKMQ (reference sequence).

This chain connects TRBV27 to TRBJ2-7; 8 nucleotides match TRBD1. There are 12 residues in the CDR3. Per germline, CDR1 MNHEY and CDR2 SMNVEV (reference sequence). Trimming at V came to 8 bases and at J to 6 bases, leaving 6 bases not matched to a gene. The CDR3 coding sequence is TGTGCCAGCGGACAGGGTTTCGGCGAGCAGTACTTC. Amino acids: CASGQGFGEQYF.

The CDR3, as DNA: TGTGCCAGCAGCCGACAGGGCACCTACGAGCAGTACGTC. Amino acids: CASSRQGTYEQYV. The rearrangement joins TRBV7-2 to TRBJ2-7; 7 bases fit TRBD1. The junction had 3 bases not matched to a gene; V was cut back by 5 bases and J by 2 bases. The CDR3 length is 13 residues. CDR1 and CDR2 from the germline V gene are SGHTA and FQGNSA.

In its sample, this clone was seen a few times. The genes are TRBV9 and TRBJ1-2, with D possibly matching TRBD1 (6 bases). V shed 3 bases and J shed 3 bases, with 15 bases lying between them. The CDR3 covers 15 residues. Per the germline V gene, CDR1 is SGDLS and CDR2 is YYNGEE. For the CDR3, the DNA is TGTGCCAGCAGCGCGGACAGCTTCGGTGACTATGGCTACACCTTC. Its protein product is CASSADSFGDYGYTF.

The chain couples TRBV7-8 to TRBJ2-7; a weak D match, TRBD2 (5 bases). Germline values: CDR1 SGHVS, CDR2 FQNEAQ. This CDR3 spans 15 amino acids. The V end was cut by 0 bases, the J end by 2 bases, with 11 bases between. This chain's CDR3 is CASSLAAGQPYEQYF. In DNA form, the CDR3 reads TGTGCCAGCAGCTTAGCCGCGGGCCAACCCTACGAGCAGTACTTC.

The chain is built from TRBV19 and TRBJ1-2, with 12 bases fitting TRBD1. The length of the CDR3 is 15 residues. Germline values: CDR1 LNHDA, CDR2 SQIVND (reference sequence). The V gene end was trimmed by 7 bases and the J gene end by 6 bases; junction bases not matched to a gene: 9. CDR3 coding DNA: TGTGCCAGTACCGGGACAGGGGGCATATTAAATGGCTACACCTTC. Protein: CASTGTGGILNGYTF.

The rearrangement uses TRBV6-1 and TRBJ1-5; D is possibly TRBD1 (5 bases). Germline CDR1 and CDR2: MNHNS and SASEGT. CDR3 size: 13 residues. Deletions cut 7 bases from V and 7 bases from J, with 14 bases between. CDR3 in amino acids: CASKLSRGQPQHF. Written as DNA, the CDR3 is TGTGCCAGCAAGTTGTCAAGGGGACAGCCCCAGCATTTT.

V is TRBV9 and J is TRBJ2-2; D is perhaps TRBD2 (5 bases). V gave up 4 bases and J gave up 9 bases, with 13 bases separating them. The CDR3 is 13 amino acids. Germline V gene lookup returns CDR1 SGDLS and CDR2 YYNGEE. In DNA, the CDR3 is TGTGCCAGCAGCCCCCTCCTAGCCCGGGAGCTGTTTTTT. Translated, it gives CASSPLLARELFF.

This clone has more than one count but fewer than ten. This sequence joins TRBV5-4 and TRBJ2-2; D is possibly TRBD1 (6 bases). CDR1 is SGHNT and CDR2 is YYREEE in the germline V gene (reference sequence). V lost 3 bases and J lost 2, with 8 bases in between. The CDR3 totals 14 residues. The CDR3 nucleotides read TGTGCCAGCAGCTCCGGGACAAACACCGGGGAGCTGTTTTTT. This encodes CASSSGTNTGELFF.

The chain recombines TRBV19 with TRBJ1-2; no clear D gene. V was trimmed by 7 bases and J by 1 base, leaving 22 bases between them. Germline V lookup: CDR1 LNHDA, CDR2 SQIVND (reference sequence). The CDR3 consists of 17 residues. In DNA form, the CDR3 reads TGTGCCAGTAAACAGTACCACCGGAGGGAGCGTAACTATGGCTACACCTTC. This sequence encodes CASKQYHRRERNYGYTF.

The chain recombines TRBV29-1 with TRBJ1-1, with 7 bases aligning to TRBD1. Trimming at V came to 7 bases and at J to 2 bases, leaving 7 bases not matched to a gene. Germline-derived CDR1 and CDR2 are SQVTM and ANQGSEA. The CDR3 consists of 13 residues. The CDR3 DNA sequence: TGCAGCGGGGGGACAGCCTTAAACACTGAAGCTTTCTTT. Amino acids: CSGGTALNTEAFF.

The chain is built from TRBV7-9 and TRBJ2-3; 7 bases agree with TRBD2. This CDR3 is built from 16 residues. V shed 6 bases and J 1 base; nucleotides not matched to a gene: 10. Germline V gene sequence: CDR1 SEHNR, CDR2 FQNEAQ (reference sequence). DNA for the CDR3: TGTGCCAGCAGAAATAAAGGGCGGGAGCGCACAGATACGCAGTATTTT. Protein product: CASRNKGRERTDTQYF.

This chain uses TRBV7-9 with TRBJ2-1; TRBD2 matches 13 bases. Germline V gives CDR1 SEHNR, CDR2 FQNEAQ (reference sequence). The CDR3 has 17 amino acids. V shed 0 bases, J shed 6 bases, and the junction held 5 bases outside the gene matches. In nucleotides, the CDR3 is TGTGCCAGCAGCTTAGCGGGACTAGCGGGAAGTCTCAATGAGCAGTTCTTC. Protein product: CASSLAGLAGSLNEQFF.

This clone was recorded once. V and J are TRBV5-4 and TRBJ2-3, with 9 bases fitting TRBD2. CDR1 is SGHNT and CDR2 is YYREEE in the germline V gene (reference sequence). The CDR3 is made up of 15 amino acids. V lost 1 base, J lost 0 bases, and 0 bases stayed unmatched. CDR3 residues: CASSLTSGSTDTQYF. CDR3 DNA sequence: TGTGCCAGCAGCTTGACTAGCGGGAGCACAGATACGCAGTATTTT.

This sequence joins TRBV29-1 and TRBJ1-4; TRBD1 matches at 11 bases. Germline CDR1 SQVTM, CDR2 ANQGSEA. This CDR3 has 14 residues. V was pared by 3 bases and J by 10 bases, with 7 bases of the junction left unmatched. CDR3 loop: CSVESDRGPRKLFF. The CDR3 DNA is TGCAGCGTTGAGTCGGACAGGGGGCCTAGAAAACTGTTTTTT.

This clone was counted once. V usage is TRBV7-9 and J usage is TRBJ1-5; D is unclear. Germline-derived CDR1 and CDR2 are SEHNR and FQNEAQ (reference sequence). CDR3 length: 14 residues. V dropped 0 bases and J dropped 4 bases, with 7 bases sitting between them. The CDR3 sequence: CASSLATWNQPQHF. CDR3 bases: TGTGCCAGCAGCTTAGCCACTTGGAATCAGCCCCAGCATTTT.

The chain has TRBV10-3 and TRBJ2-3; TRBD1 is a possible D gene (5 bases). The length of the CDR3 is 15 residues. Germline V gives CDR1 ENHRY, CDR2 SYGVKD. Trimming shortened V by 5 bases and J by 0 bases, and 12 bases separated the two germline ends. DNA for the CDR3: TGTGCCATCAGTCTCAGACAGACTAGCACAGATACGCAGTATTTT. Translated, it gives CAISLRQTSTDTQYF.

This clone was seen only a few times. The genes are TRBV28 and TRBJ1-4; 7 positions agree with TRBD1. V lost 3 bases and J lost 7; bases outside the gene matches: 8. CDR3 length equals 15 residues. CDR1 is MDHEN and CDR2 is SYDVKM in the germline V gene. Here the CDR3 DNA reads TGTGCCAGCAGTTTGCCGACAGGGAGAGGTGAAAAACTGTTTTTT. Translated: CASSLPTGRGEKLFF.

About this clone: This specimen includes other DNA sequences encoding the same CDR3. The chain combines TRBV6-4 with TRBJ2-1, with TRBD2 matching over 13 bases. J gave up 6 bases and V 4 bases, and 0 bases lay outside the gene matches. Germline V gene data show CDR1 as MRHNA and CDR2 as SNTAGT. CDR3 length: 14 residues. For the CDR3, the DNA is TGTGCCAGCAGTGGACTAGCGGGGGGCAATGAGCAGTTCTTC. As protein: CASSGLAGGNEQFF.

The V and J genes are TRBV12-3 or TRBV12-4 and TRBJ1-1; 7 bases fit TRBD1. This CDR3 contains 11 residues. V shed 6 bases, J shed 9 bases, and the junction held 4 bases outside the gene matches. The CDR3 loop reads CASSPGQKAFF. CDR3 nucleotides: TGTGCCAGCAGCCCGGGACAGAAAGCTTTCTTT.

V usage is TRBV11-2 and J usage is TRBJ2-5, with 8 bases identical to TRBD1. The CDR3 sequence is 16 residues long. V shed 4 bases and J 4 bases; nucleotides not matched to a gene: 11. Germline V lookup: CDR1 SGHAT, CDR2 FQNNGV. DNA for the CDR3: TGTGCCAGCAGCTCCTCCAGGGGGCCGGCGGGAGAGACCCAGTACTTC. It specifies CASSSSRGPAGETQYF.

The gene calls are TRBV27 and TRBJ2-1, with 8 positions matching TRBD2. The CDR3 is 14 residues long. Germline lookup yields CDR1 MNHEY and CDR2 SMNVEV (reference sequence). Trimming cost V 6 bases and J 4 bases; bases outside gene matches: 5. CDR3 in DNA: TGTGCCAGCAGACGGGGGGGCCGTTACAATGAGCAGTTCTTC. Protein: CASRRGGRYNEQFF.

The J gene is TRBJ1-2, the V gene TRBV19; 7 bases line up with TRBD1. This CDR3 has 15 residues. The germline gives CDR1 LNHDA, CDR2 SQIVND (reference sequence). After removal of 3 bases from V and 7 bases from J, the junction contained 11 bases not matched to a gene. The CDR3 here is CASSMRGDRAAGYTF. CDR3 coding DNA: TGTGCCAGTAGTATGCGGGGTGACAGGGCAGCTGGCTACACCTTC.